The rows below give T cell receptor beta chains drawn from one sample of a study of T cells in Graves' hyperthyroidism and ophthalmopathy. MiXCR, run by TCRdb on the multiplex PCR reads, gives a single entry per CDR3 protein. The sample carries about 620,000 distinct CDR3 sequences, under 20% recorded once. The sequencing input was blood. These TCRs come from a woman aged 30 to 39 with Graves' hyperthyroidism. The conserved cysteine and the conserved F or W are not part of the CDR3 here. Fields, in order: V gene, CDR3 protein.

V gene: TRBV19; CDR3 protein: ASSPGHVTDTQY
V gene: TRBV15; CDR3 protein: ATEGTANTEAF
V gene: TRBV5-1; CDR3 protein: ASSGSGTGELF
V gene: TRBV30; CDR3 protein: AWSVGTTNTEAF
V gene: TRBV12-5; CDR3 protein: ASGARDSQTEAF
V gene: TRBV11-1; CDR3 protein: ASSPDRGLFSDTQY
V gene: TRBV20-1; CDR3 protein: SARDQYGDTEAF
V gene: TRBV30; CDR3 protein: AWSGSSGARTDTQY
V gene: TRBV5-1; CDR3 protein: ASSDRGKETQY
V gene: TRBV7-6; CDR3 protein: ASSSTLAISTDTQY
V gene: TRBV6-1; CDR3 protein: ASSYVGISYEQY
V gene: TRBV28; CDR3 protein: ASRSGGSTDTQY
V gene: TRBV20-1; CDR3 protein: SARVPSASVTEAF
V gene: TRBV28; CDR3 protein: ASSLTGRSYEQY
V gene: TRBV5-5; CDR3 protein: ASSLAPSTSGKFGTDTQY
V gene: TRBV28; CDR3 protein: ASSLSQGYLETQY
V gene: TRBV3-1; CDR3 protein: ASSRRTESYEQY
V gene: TRBV5-1; CDR3 protein: ASSFQGAPVYEQY
V gene: TRBV20-1; CDR3 protein: SALRDSGANVLT
V gene: TRBV2; CDR3 protein: ASSDPPGNGYT
V gene: TRBV12-3/TRBV12-4; CDR3 protein: ASKWTVNTEAF
V gene: TRBV20-1; CDR3 protein: SARLIQRLAGEWNEQF
V gene: TRBV5-1; CDR3 protein: ASSLEPGSTDTQY
V gene: TRBV30; CDR3 protein: AWSVRLALAGGELF
V gene: TRBV12-3/TRBV12-4; CDR3 protein: ASSLGTGGLSGYT
V gene: TRBV5-5; CDR3 protein: ASSSEGLPLTYEQF
V gene: TRBV24-1; CDR3 protein: ATSGGGAGELF
V gene: TRBV11-2; CDR3 protein: ASSPNSGTGVQY
V gene: TRBV6-2/TRBV6-3; CDR3 protein: ASSYYAGSGQPQH
V gene: TRBV12-3/TRBV12-4; CDR3 protein: ASRYGLAGKVEQF
V gene: TRBV7-2; CDR3 protein: ASSLAGTTRNTQY
V gene: TRBV30; CDR3 protein: AWSEGDTQY
V gene: TRBV7-9; CDR3 protein: ASKLQGTVTEAF
V gene: TRBV7-2; CDR3 protein: ASSSGLAGVSEQY
V gene: TRBV19; CDR3 protein: ASSIDRTSGRAGEQF
V gene: TRBV10-3; CDR3 protein: AISAGTGGNNEQF
V gene: TRBV28; CDR3 protein: ASSLYEGSTEAF
V gene: TRBV19; CDR3 protein: ASSGIPGRGDTEAF
V gene: TRBV27; CDR3 protein: ASSAGTFPTNEQF
V gene: TRBV18; CDR3 protein: ASSPRTSGSGEQY
V gene: TRBV12-3/TRBV12-4; CDR3 protein: ASSLSSTEAF
V gene: TRBV20-1; CDR3 protein: SAREAGDYGYT
V gene: TRBV27; CDR3 protein: ASALEGSGEQY
V gene: TRBV5-5; CDR3 protein: ASSLRLSGPSNTGELF
V gene: TRBV4-1; CDR3 protein: ASSPDQGKGSY
V gene: TRBV4-3; CDR3 protein: ASSQDPGTGNEAF
V gene: TRBV9; CDR3 protein: ASSVGVGTLSYEQY
V gene: TRBV28; CDR3 protein: ASSSRQGRVEEQY
V gene: TRBV30; CDR3 protein: AWRGLNNEQF
V gene: TRBV7-2; CDR3 protein: ASRGGGDGSPLH
V gene: TRBV7-2; CDR3 protein: ASSGGQGNNSPLH
V gene: TRBV7-2; CDR3 protein: ASSPSVRGYEQY
V gene: TRBV25-1; CDR3 protein: ASSWDRGRDTEAF